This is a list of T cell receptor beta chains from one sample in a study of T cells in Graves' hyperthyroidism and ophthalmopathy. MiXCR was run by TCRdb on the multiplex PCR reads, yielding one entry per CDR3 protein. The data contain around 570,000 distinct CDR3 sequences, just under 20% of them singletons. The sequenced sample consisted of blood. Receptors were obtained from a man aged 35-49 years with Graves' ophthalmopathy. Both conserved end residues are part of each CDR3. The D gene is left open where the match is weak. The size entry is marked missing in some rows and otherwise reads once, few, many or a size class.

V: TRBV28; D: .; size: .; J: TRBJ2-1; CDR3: CASSLLLTGEQFF; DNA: TGTGCCAGCAGTCTCCTTTTGACAGGAGAGCAGTTCTTC
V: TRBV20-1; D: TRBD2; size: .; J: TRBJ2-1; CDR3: CSARHATGGPHEQFF; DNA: TGCAGTGCTAGACATGCAACGGGAGGGCCCCATGAGCAGTTCTTC
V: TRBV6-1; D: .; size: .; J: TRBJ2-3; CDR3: CASKEEPTSDTQYF; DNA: TGTGCCAGCAAGGAAGAGCCAACCTCAGATACGCAGTATTTT
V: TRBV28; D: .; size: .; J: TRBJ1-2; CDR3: CASSWAWGARDYGYTF; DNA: TGTGCCAGCAGTTGGGCCTGGGGGGCGAGGGACTATGGCTACACCTTC
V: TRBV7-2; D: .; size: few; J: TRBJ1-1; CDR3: CASSTNRAFMNTEAFF; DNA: TGTGCCAGCAGCACCAACAGGGCGTTCATGAACACTGAAGCTTTCTTT
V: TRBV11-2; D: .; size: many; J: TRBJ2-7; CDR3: CASSLSADIYEQYF; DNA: TGTGCCAGCAGCTTATCGGCGGATATCTACGAGCAGTACTTC
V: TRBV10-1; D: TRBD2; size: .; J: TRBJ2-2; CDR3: CACKRGGRRYTGELFF; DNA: TGCGCCTGTAAAAGGGGCGGGAGACGATACACCGGGGAGCTGTTTTTT
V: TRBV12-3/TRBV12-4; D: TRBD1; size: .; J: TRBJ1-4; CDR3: CASRGRQGPGKLFF; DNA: TGTGCCAGCAGAGGGAGACAGGGTCCAGGAAAACTGTTTTTT
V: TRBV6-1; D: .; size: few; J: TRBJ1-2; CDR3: CASTHGPLNYGYTF; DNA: TGTGCCAGCACTCATGGGCCTCTTAACTATGGCTACACCTTC
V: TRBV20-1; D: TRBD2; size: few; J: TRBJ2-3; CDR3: CSARSTSGSADTQYF; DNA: TGCAGTGCTAGATCCACTAGCGGGAGTGCAGATACGCAGTATTTT
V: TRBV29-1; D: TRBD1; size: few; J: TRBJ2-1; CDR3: CSLRPTGGNEQFF; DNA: TGCAGCCTACGCCCGACAGGGGGCAATGAGCAGTTCTTC
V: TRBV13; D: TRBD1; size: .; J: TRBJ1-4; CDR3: CASSLWTGGNEKLFF; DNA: TGTGCCAGCAGCCTCTGGACAGGGGGAAATGAAAAACTGTTTTTT
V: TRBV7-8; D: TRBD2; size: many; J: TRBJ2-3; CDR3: CASSLRTSGIADTQYF; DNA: TGTGCCAGCAGCCTAAGGACTAGCGGGATCGCAGATACGCAGTATTTT
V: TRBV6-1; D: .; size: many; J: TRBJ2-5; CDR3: CANGLGQETQYF; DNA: TGTGCCAACGGACTGGGCCAAGAGACCCAGTACTTC